This paragraph covers one TCR beta chain sequence. Repertoires were generated with immunoSEQ multiplex PCR, while TCRdb's copy carries only in-frame clones and drops some. Of about 46,000 clones listed, roughly 90% are singletons. This entry belongs to a study of T cell responses to AZD1222 COVID-19 vaccine. Germline CDR1 SGHDT, CDR2 YYEEEE. The CDR3 has 19 residues. The V segment lost 3 bases and the J segment 4 bases; nucleotides outside the gene matches: 17. This clonotype was sampled from an adult who received the AZD1222 COVID-19 vaccine. The sequenced sample was peripheral blood, obtained 28 days after the second AZD1222 dose. The chain combines TRBV5-6 with TRBJ1-1; 11 nucleotides line up with TRBD1. Here the CDR3 DNA reads TGTGCCAGCAGCTCGCCTGGACAGGGGGCGGTTTGGGGTATCACTGAAGCTTTCTTT. Amino acids: CASSSPGQGAVWGITEAFF.